This TCR beta chain is from a study of blood T cell repertoires in COVID-19 (TCRdb year 2020). As for the study more broadly: Samples from collaborators originated in the United States, Italy and Spain and spanned both the acute and convalescent phases of COVID-19. The prospective study material was composed of cDNA or gDNA derived from T cells, B-cell-depleted T cells, or PBMCs. The dataset comprised deeply sampled blood TCRbeta repertoires from subjects exposed to, actively infected with, or recovered from COVID-19. The repertoires were released in a freely available public database meant as a resource for research on the immune response to SARS-CoV-2. Samples came from the ongoing ImmuneRACE study (first 160 participants) plus 1,254 subjects from 6 global collaborators. The sample metadata nearly always contained a de-identified subject ID, COVID-19 status, age in years and sex. Where available, HLA class I and class II types were obtained from metadata supplied by the sample provider rather than from assay-based typing. Study-wide findings and limitations: How much clinical and demographic metadata was included differed by source and by participant, and the metadata was provided uncurated.

One collaborating source in Seattle enrolled patients while the patients were actively infected and followed the patients over time throughout the course of disease. The collaborating institutions used their own protocols to collect whole blood in K2EDTA tubes. For TCRbeta analysis, collaborators shipped samples as frozen whole blood, isolated PBMCs, or DNA extracted from either of those sample types. In regard to this clone: Its antigen is still unknown. Base qualities are not recorded, but no much larger clone differs from it by a single base.

TCRbeta CDR3 regions were amplified from genomic DNA using the immunoSEQ Assay, a bias-controlled multiplex PCR. In the original analysis: Nucleated cell counts per sample were estimated from amplification of reference gene primers within the assay. Sequence reads were collapsed and filtered to measure the absolute abundance of every unique TCRbeta CDR3 rearrangement. For each sample, productive Simpson clonality was calculated as the square root of Simpson's diversity index across productive rearrangements. TCRdb took over this immuneACCESS table, retaining in-frame rearrangements with V and J assigned. Such tables are incomplete; in checked studies, under half of the missing clones stem from an unresolved V gene, and the remainder is unexplained. D and trimming were read from the DNA, whereas the V and J calls and clone size are those reported in that table. This sample is represented by 50,000 to 80,000 clones; 88% of them were singletons. The ten largest clonotypes hold 43% of the sample.

Trimming leaves V shorter by 2 bases and J shorter by 4 bases, with the junction holding 14 bases beyond the gene matches. The CDR3 numbers 17 residues from cysteine through phenylalanine. Just the 51-base CDR3 DNA is kept, in frame starting at base 1. Looking up the germline V gene yields CDR1 MNHEY and CDR2 SVGEGT. The sample consisted of peripheral blood. Rearrangement joined TRBV6-2 or TRBV6-3 to TRBJ2-7; 7 bases in the middle match TRBD2. The source is a woman aged 60-75 years with COVID-19, enrolled during active disease. The CDR3 region: CASSYAFGLAARYEQYF. The nucleotide sequence reads TGTGCCAGCAGTTACGCTTTTGGGCTAGCGGCACGGTACGAGCAGTACTTC.